The clone carrying this T cell receptor beta chain was seen more than once but under ten times. Clones were sequenced by immunoSEQ multiplex PCR, and TCRdb holds only the in-frame ones, with some missing. The sample includes a few hundred thousand clones, around 91% of them seen just once. Each participant's cohort was designated according to participant-reported clinical history. Among Cohort 3 donors, those recovered had two negative PCRs, clearance, or symptom resolution. This specimen belongs to a study of blood T cell repertoires in COVID-19. The receptor was isolated from a woman aged 40 to 55 who had recovered from COVID-19. The sample comprised PBMCs or T cells enriched from blood (not recorded which).

CDR3 nucleotide sequence: TGTGCCAGCAAGAGTAGCGGGGGCCCCCGGACCGGGGAGCTGTTTTTT. Its protein is CASKSSGGPRTGELFF. The chain carries TRBV2 and TRBJ2-2, with 9 bases lining up with TRBD2. V lost 7 bases to trimming and J lost 5 bases; unmatched junction nucleotides: 11. The germline V gene encodes CDR1 SNHLY and CDR2 FYNNEI. The CDR3 has 16 amino acids.